This paragraph reports one T cell receptor beta chain. What it binds is not known. This entry comes from a study of CD8 T cells in Susac syndrome. Study-wide background: There were Susac syndrome patients who were therapy-naive at blood draw, others on corticosteroids, and others on intravenous immunoglobulin alone. Study results and limitations: It was in TEMRA cells and active patients that Susac CD8+ clonal expansion peaked. Detection of Susac-specific public clones gave around 15 in total CD8+ repertoires and 4 or 5 in CD8+ TEMRA repertoires.

Random hexamers were used to reverse transcribe an amount of about 0.45 to 1 ug RNA. The authors amplified TCR beta CDR3 across 54 Vbeta and 13 Jbeta using immunoSEQ multiplex PCR. TCRdb processed the immunoSEQ multiplex PCR reads anew with MiXCR; each CDR3 protein has one entry. The data show around 200,000 distinct CDR3 sequences, around 93% seen once. V trimming: 2 bases; J trimming: 5 bases; junction bases outside the gene matches: 4. The CDR3 is made up of 14 amino acids. CDR1 GTSNPN and CDR2 SVGIG come from the germline V gene (reference sequence). Specimen: CD8+ T cells from PBMCs. This chain uses TRBV30 with TRBJ1-2; TRBD1 matches 11 bases. The source of this sequence is a human donor with Susac syndrome. For the CDR3, the DNA is TGTGCCTGGAGTTCGGGACAGGGGGGATATGGCTACACCTTC. Translated: CAWSSGQGGYGYTF. The full variable domain, in which reference TRBV30 and TRBJ1-2 provide the parts outside the CDR3, is SQTIHQWPATLVQPVGSPLSLECTVEGTSNPNLYWYRQAAGRGLQLLFYSVGIGQISSEVPQNLSASRPQDRQFILSSKKLLLSDSGFYLCAWSSGQGGYGYTFGSGTRLTVV.